This T cell receptor beta chain was recorded in a study of low-dose radiotherapy and immunotherapy resistance in tumors. CDR1 LNHDA and CDR2 SQIVND come from the germline V gene (reference sequence). The ends were cut back, 0 bases at V and 8 bases at J, with 13 bases in the middle. The CDR3 length is 14 residues. Time point specified: before trial treatment. Nivolumab, ipilimumab, aspirin, low-dose cyclophosphamide and low-dose radiotherapy were all administered to the donors. First-strand cDNA used TRAV- and TRBV-specific primers, covering alpha and beta chains. TCR amplification involved 15 to 20 PCR cycles with a constant-region primer and V-primer adapter. Using its own MiXCR run on the reads, TCRdb lists one record per CDR3 protein. This table has 65,000 to 100,000 distinct CDR3 sequences, around 17% appearing once. This clonotype was seen at least ten times.

The TCR was taken from a male donor with prostate cancer. Specimen: PBMCs, collected before treatment. V and J are TRBV19 and TRBJ1-2, with D perhaps TRBD1 (5 bases). CDR3 sequence: CASSIEAGTSGYTF. CDR3 DNA: TGTGCCAGTAGTATAGAAGCCGGGACCTCCGGCTACACCTTC.